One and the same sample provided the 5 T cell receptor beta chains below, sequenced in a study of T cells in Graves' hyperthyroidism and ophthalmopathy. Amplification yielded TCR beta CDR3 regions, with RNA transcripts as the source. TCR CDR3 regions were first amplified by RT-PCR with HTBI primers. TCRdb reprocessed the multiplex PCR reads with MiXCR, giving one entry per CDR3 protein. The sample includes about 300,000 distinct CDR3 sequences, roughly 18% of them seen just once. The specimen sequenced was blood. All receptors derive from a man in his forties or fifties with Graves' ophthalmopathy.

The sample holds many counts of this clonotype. The CDR3 DNA reads TGTGCCAGCCCACGGACTAGCGGGAGGGCCGATACGCAGTATTTT. It encodes CASPRTSGRADTQYF. The chain has TRBV2 and TRBJ2-3; the match to TRBD2 covers 15 bases. Looked up from germline, CDR1 is SNHLY and CDR2 is FYNNEI. CDR3 length: 15 residues. Unmatched junction bases numbered 6, after V lost 8 bases and J lost 6 bases.

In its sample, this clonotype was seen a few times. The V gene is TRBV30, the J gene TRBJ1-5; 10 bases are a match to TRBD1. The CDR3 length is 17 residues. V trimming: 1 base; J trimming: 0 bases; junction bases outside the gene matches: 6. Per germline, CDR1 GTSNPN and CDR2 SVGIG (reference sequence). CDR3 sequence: CAWSARDRGFSNQPQHF. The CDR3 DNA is TGTGCCTGGAGTGCCCGGGACAGGGGCTTTAGCAATCAGCCCCAGCATTTT. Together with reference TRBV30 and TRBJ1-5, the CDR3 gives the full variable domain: SQTIHQWPATLVQPVGSPLSLECTVEGTSNPNLYWYRQAAGRGLQLLFYSVGIGQISSEVPQNLSASRPQDRQFILSSKKLLLSDSGFYLCAWSARDRGFSNQPQHFGDGTRLSIL.

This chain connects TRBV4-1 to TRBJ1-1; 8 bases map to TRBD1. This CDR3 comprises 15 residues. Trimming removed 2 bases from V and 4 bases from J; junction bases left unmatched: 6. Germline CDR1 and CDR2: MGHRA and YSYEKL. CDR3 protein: CASSQPDRVGTEAFF. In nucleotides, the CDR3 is TGCGCCAGCAGCCAACCGGACAGGGTAGGCACTGAAGCTTTCTTT.

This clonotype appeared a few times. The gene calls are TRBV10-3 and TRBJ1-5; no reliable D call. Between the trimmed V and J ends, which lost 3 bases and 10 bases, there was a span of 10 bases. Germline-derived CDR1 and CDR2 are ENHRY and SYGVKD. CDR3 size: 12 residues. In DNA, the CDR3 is TGTGCCATCAGTGACAATGGGAAACCCCAGCATTTT. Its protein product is CAISDNGKPQHF.

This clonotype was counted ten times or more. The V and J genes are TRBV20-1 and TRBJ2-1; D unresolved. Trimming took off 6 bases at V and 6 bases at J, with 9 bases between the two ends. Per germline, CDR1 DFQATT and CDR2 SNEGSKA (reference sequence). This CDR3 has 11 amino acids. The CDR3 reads CSATLGNEQFF. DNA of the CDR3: TGCAGTGCCACCCTCGGCAATGAGCAGTTCTTC.